What follows are 18 T cell receptor beta chains derived from one specimen sequenced in a study of blood T cell repertoires in COVID-19. Produced via immunoSEQ multiplex PCR; TCRdb's table is partial and in-frame only. The sample yields some 270,000 clones, approximately 88% seen once. Sequencing input: PBMCs or T cells enriched from blood (not recorded which). These receptors all stem from a woman between 40 and 55 years old who had been exposed to COVID-19.

The J gene is TRBJ1-4, the V gene TRBV7-2; a possible D gene is TRBD1 (5 bases). The germline CDR1 and CDR2 sequences are SGHTA and FQGNSA. V lost 1 base, J lost 10 bases, and 10 bases lay in between. The CDR3 covers 13 residues. The CDR3 loop is CASSLGRGGKLFF. As DNA, the CDR3 is TGTGCCAGCAGCTTAGGGCGGGGGGGAAAACTGTTTTTT.

V and J are TRBV12-3 or TRBV12-4 and TRBJ1-1; D is undetermined. This CDR3 contains 12 residues. Trimming shortened V by 3 bases and J by 10 bases, and 12 bases separated the two germline ends. The CDR3 coding sequence is TGTGCCAGCAGTTTTTTGAGTGCCCGAGCTTTCTTT. Translating it yields CASSFLSARAFF.

The chain carries TRBV30 and TRBJ2-1; 8 bases are a match to TRBD2. Per the germline V gene, CDR1 is GTSNPN and CDR2 is SVGIG (reference sequence). The J segment lost 8 bases and the V segment lost 2 bases, leaving 8 bases of the junction unmatched. There are 14 residues in the CDR3. The CDR3 is CAWSYGGGFYEQFF. CDR3 sequence (DNA): TGTGCCTGGAGTTACGGGGGGGGGTTCTATGAGCAGTTCTTC. The whole variable domain, filled in from reference TRBV30 and TRBJ2-1, reads SQTIHQWPATLVQPVGSPLSLECTVEGTSNPNLYWYRQAAGRGLQLLFYSVGIGQISSEVPQNLSASRPQDRQFILSSKKLLLSDSGFYLCAWSYGGGFYEQFFGPGTRLTVL.

This clone appeared a single time. The rearrangement uses TRBV10-3 and TRBJ2-3; tentatively, D is TRBD2 (5 bases). This CDR3 has 14 amino acids. Germline-derived CDR1 and CDR2 are ENHRY and SYGVKD. Trimming shortened V by 10 bases and J by 2 bases, and 16 bases separated the two germline ends. The CDR3 sequence is CATRTLGNTDTQYF. CDR3 in DNA: TGTGCCACGAGGACTCTTGGGAACACAGATACGCAGTATTTT.

The chain combines TRBV28 with TRBJ2-7, with 7 nucleotides matching TRBD1. J was trimmed by 6 bases and V by 6 bases; bases with no gene match: 17. The CDR3 is 16 amino acids. Germline lookup yields CDR1 MDHEN and CDR2 SYDVKM. Here the CDR3 DNA reads TGTGCCAGCAGAAAAGTTGGGTCTACAGGGGCGGGCGAGCAGTACTTC. As protein: CASRKVGSTGAGEQYF.

The gene calls are TRBV30 and TRBJ1-2; no reliable D call. Germline values: CDR1 GTSNPN, CDR2 SVGIG (reference sequence). V was cut by 5 bases and J by 4 bases, with 11 bases left in between. The CDR3 totals 12 residues. The CDR3 loop reads CAWAAEGYGYTF. CDR3 nucleotides: TGTGCCTGGGCGGCAGAGGGCTATGGCTACACCTTC.

This chain joins TRBV13 and TRBJ1-1; 7 nucleotides line up with TRBD1. V trimming: 4 bases; J trimming: 7 bases; junction bases outside the gene matches: 3. This CDR3 is 12 amino acids long. CDR1 and CDR2 from the germline V gene are PRHDT and FYEKMQ (reference sequence). The CDR3 DNA reads TGTGCCAGCAGCTCCCGGACAGGTGAAGCTTTCTTT. Translated: CASSSRTGEAFF. The variable domain in full, completed from reference TRBV13 and TRBJ1-1, reads AAGVIQSPRHLIKEKRETATLKCYPIPRHDTVYWYQQGPGQDPQFLISFYEKMQSDKGSIPDRFSAQQFSDYHSELNMSSLELGDSALYFCASSSRTGEAFFGQGTRLTVV.

This chain connects TRBV5-1 to TRBJ2-7; D is unclear. Looked up from germline, CDR1 is SGHRS and CDR2 is YFSETQ. CDR3 length: 14 residues. The CDR3 nucleotides are TGTGCCAGCAGCTTGGCCGGGTCCCCCTACGAGCAGTACGTC. Amino acids: CASSLAGSPYEQYV.

The chain is built from TRBV11-3 and TRBJ2-2; TRBD1 might be the D (6 bases). Germline V gives CDR1 SGHNT, CDR2 YENEEA. There are 15 residues in the CDR3. V lost 4 bases, J lost 6 bases, and 15 bases lay in between. DNA for the CDR3: TGTGCCAGCAGCTATTCGACAGGCCGGTCCGGGGAGCTGTTTTTT. Translated: CASSYSTGRSGELFF. The whole variable domain, remainder taken from reference TRBV11-3 and TRBJ2-2, is EAGVVQSPRYKIIEKKQPVAFWCNPISGHNTLYWYLQNLGQGPELLIRYENEEAVDDSQLPKDRFSAERLKGVDSTLKIQPAELGDSAVYLCASSYSTGRSGELFFGEGSRLTVL.

The chain employs TRBV5-4 and TRBJ2-3, with 8 nucleotides matching TRBD1. Germline lookup yields CDR1 SGHNT and CDR2 YYREEE (reference sequence). The CDR3 has 15 residues. V dropped 2 bases and J dropped 2; count of bases not matched to a gene: 4. CDR3 protein: CASSFRGRVTDTQYF. The DNA of the CDR3 is TGTGCCAGCAGCTTCAGGGGGCGAGTCACAGATACGCAGTATTTT.

This clone was seen only once. The chain recombines TRBV30 with TRBJ2-7; D is unclear. CDR3 length: 11 residues. CDR1 is GTSNPN and CDR2 is SVGIG in the germline V gene (reference sequence). The V gene lost 2 bases and the J gene lost 9 bases, with 11 bases spanning the gap. CDR3 DNA sequence: TGTGCCTGGAGTTCCCAGGTCGGGCAGTACTTC. This codes for CAWSSQVGQYF.

The chain carries TRBV12-5 and TRBJ1-2; no definite D call. The CDR3 is 13 residues long. V lost 1 base to trimming and J lost 0 bases, with 3 bases between them. Germline V gene lookup returns CDR1 LGHNT and CDR2 FRNRAP. This CDR3 is CASGLGTNYGYTF. The CDR3 DNA reads TGTGCTAGTGGTTTGGGTACTAACTATGGCTACACCTTC.

The chain has TRBV7-2 and TRBJ2-7; D call uncertain. The CDR3 contains 13 residues. The V gene lost 2 bases and the J gene lost 2 bases, with 7 bases spanning the gap. Germline V gene lookup returns CDR1 SGHTA and CDR2 FQGNSA. DNA for the CDR3: TGTGCCAGCAGCTTATCCAGGACCTACGAGCAGTACGTC. Translating it yields CASSLSRTYEQYV.

This clone was seen a single time. This rearrangement joins TRBV7-9 to TRBJ1-3; D gene unclear. V was pared by 5 bases and J by 4 bases, with 6 bases between. Germline V lookup: CDR1 SEHNR, CDR2 FQNEAQ (reference sequence). The CDR3 loop spans 12 amino acids. The CDR3 is CASSPGGNTIYF. In nucleotides, the CDR3 is TGTGCCAGCAGCCCCGGGGGAAACACCATATATTTT.

This clone has just one count. This chain uses TRBV5-6 with TRBJ1-2; D remains unclear. Germline V gene data show CDR1 as SGHDT and CDR2 as YYEEEE. This CDR3 is built from 13 residues. V lost 4 bases to trimming and J lost 4 bases, with 11 bases between them. The DNA of the CDR3 is TGTGCCAGCAGCACCCCAGAGGGCTATGGCTACACCTTC. This encodes CASSTPEGYGYTF.

The chain combines TRBV2 with TRBJ1-1; D remains ambiguous. V lost 8 bases, J lost 0 bases, and 16 bases lay in between. CDR1 and CDR2 (germline): SNHLY, FYNNEI. CDR3 size: 15 residues. CDR3 residues: CASRIQPGLNTEAFF. CDR3 DNA: TGTGCCAGCCGAATTCAGCCGGGATTGAACACTGAAGCTTTCTTT.

The chain uses TRBV27 and TRBJ1-4; D uncertain. Germline loops: CDR1 MNHEY, CDR2 SMNVEV (reference sequence). The CDR3 runs 16 residues. Trimming removed 1 base at V and 0 bases at J, with 9 bases between. The DNA for the CDR3 is TGTGCCAGCAGTTTATACGTGGGAGCAACTAATGAAAAACTGTTTTTT. Protein sequence: CASSLYVGATNEKLFF. The full variable domain, completed using reference TRBV27 and TRBJ1-4, is EAQVTQNPRYLITVTGKKLTVTCSQNMNHEYMSWYRQDPGLGLRQIYYSMNVEVTDKGDVPEGYKVSRKEKRNFPLILESPSPNQTSLYFCASSLYVGATNEKLFFGSGTQLSVL.

The chain joins TRBV7-2 to TRBJ1-2; possible D gene TRBD1, 6 bases. Germline loops: CDR1 SGHTA, CDR2 FQGNSA. This CDR3 is 14 amino acids long. V lost 0 bases and J lost 8, with 13 bases in between. The DNA for the CDR3 is TGTGCCAGCAGCTTAGCGACAGGAAACAGGGGCTACACCTTC. Translation gives CASSLATGNRGYTF.